This TCR beta chain originates from a study of CD8+CD57+ T cells in acquired aplastic anemia. CDR3 and TCR beta VDJ profiling relied on a genomic DNA template. Each CDR3 protein is one row after TCRdb ran MiXCR on the reads. The repertoire holds around 130,000 distinct CDR3 sequences, 50% to 70% seen once, with 25% to 35% in the top ten. This clonotype came up a few times. Its antigen is currently unknown. Germline CDR1 reads SEHNR; CDR2 reads FQNEAQ (reference sequence). The CDR3 has 15 residues. V gave up 5 bases and J gave up 5 bases, with 15 bases separating them. Study results and limitations: Some 30 shared CD8+ CDR3s appeared highly expressed within patients' immunodominant clones. Any difference that existed in CD8+ Simpson's diversity between patients and controls was not significant.

Patients sequenced had flow cytometry evidence of CD8+CD57+ cell expansion. The chain couples TRBV7-9 to TRBJ2-2, with D perhaps matching TRBD1 (6 bases). Sample: sorted CD4+, CD8+, or CD8+CD57+ T cells (not recorded which) from PBMCs. The source is a human donor with aplastic anemia. CDR3 sequence (DNA): TGTGCCAGCAGCCCGGACAGTATGAGTACCGGGGAGCTGTTTTTT. It is translated as CASSPDSMSTGELFF.